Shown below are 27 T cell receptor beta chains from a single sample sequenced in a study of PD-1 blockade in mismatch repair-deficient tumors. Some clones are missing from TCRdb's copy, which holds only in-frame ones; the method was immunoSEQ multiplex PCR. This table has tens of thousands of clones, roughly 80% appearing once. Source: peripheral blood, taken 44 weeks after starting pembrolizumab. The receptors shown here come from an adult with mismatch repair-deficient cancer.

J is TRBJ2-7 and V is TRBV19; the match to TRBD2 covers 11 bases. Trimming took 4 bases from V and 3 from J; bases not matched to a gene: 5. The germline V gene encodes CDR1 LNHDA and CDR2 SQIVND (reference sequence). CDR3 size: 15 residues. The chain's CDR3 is CASSTRLAGIYEQYF. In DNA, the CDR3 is TGTGCCAGTAGTACGCGACTAGCGGGAATCTACGAGCAGTACTTC. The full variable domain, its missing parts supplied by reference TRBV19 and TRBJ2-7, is DGGITQSPKYLFRKEGQNVTLSCEQNLNHDAMYWYRQDPGQGLRLIYYSQIVNDFQKGDIAEGYSVSREKKESFPLTVTSAQKNPTAFYLCASSTRLAGIYEQYFGPGTRLTVT.

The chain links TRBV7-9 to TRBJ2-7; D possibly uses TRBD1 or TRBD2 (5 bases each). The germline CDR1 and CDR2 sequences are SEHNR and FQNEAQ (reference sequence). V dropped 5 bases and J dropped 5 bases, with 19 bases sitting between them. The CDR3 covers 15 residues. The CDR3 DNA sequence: TGTGCCAGCAGCCCCCCTTGGGGGAGAGTCAACGAGCAGTACTTC. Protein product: CASSPPWGRVNEQYF.

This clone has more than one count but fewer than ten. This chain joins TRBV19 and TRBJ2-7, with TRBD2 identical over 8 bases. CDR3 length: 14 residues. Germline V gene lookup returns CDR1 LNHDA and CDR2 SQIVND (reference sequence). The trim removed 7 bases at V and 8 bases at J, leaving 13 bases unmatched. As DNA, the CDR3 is TGTGCCAGTACTCCGCGGGGGGACGATCGAAAGCAGTACTTC. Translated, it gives CASTPRGDDRKQYF.

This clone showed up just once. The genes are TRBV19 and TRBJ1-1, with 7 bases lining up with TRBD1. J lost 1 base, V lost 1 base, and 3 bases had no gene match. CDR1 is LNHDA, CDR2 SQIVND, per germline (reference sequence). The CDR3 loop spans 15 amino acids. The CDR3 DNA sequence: TGTGCCAGTAGTATAGTGGGGACAGCGAACACTGAAGCTTTCTTT. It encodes CASSIVGTANTEAFF.

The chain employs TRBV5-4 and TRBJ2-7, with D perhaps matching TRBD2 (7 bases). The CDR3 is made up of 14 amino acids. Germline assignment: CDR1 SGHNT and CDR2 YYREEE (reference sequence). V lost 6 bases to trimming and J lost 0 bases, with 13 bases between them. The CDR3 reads CASKGGGNSYEQYF. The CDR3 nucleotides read TGTGCCAGCAAAGGGGGGGGAAACTCCTACGAGCAGTACTTC.

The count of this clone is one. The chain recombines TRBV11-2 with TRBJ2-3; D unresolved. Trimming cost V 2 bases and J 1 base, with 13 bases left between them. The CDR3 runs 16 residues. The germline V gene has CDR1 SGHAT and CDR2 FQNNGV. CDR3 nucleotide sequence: TGTGCCAGCAGCTTAAAGTTGTCAGCAGGCACAGATACGCAGTATTTT. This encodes CASSLKLSAGTDTQYF.

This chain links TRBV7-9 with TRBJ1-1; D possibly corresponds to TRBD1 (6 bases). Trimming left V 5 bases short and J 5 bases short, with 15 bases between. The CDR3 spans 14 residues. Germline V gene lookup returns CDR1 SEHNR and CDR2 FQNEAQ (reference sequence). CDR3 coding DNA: TGTGCCAGCAGCGCCCACAGGGCTGGGACTGAAGCTTTCTTT. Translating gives CASSAHRAGTEAFF.

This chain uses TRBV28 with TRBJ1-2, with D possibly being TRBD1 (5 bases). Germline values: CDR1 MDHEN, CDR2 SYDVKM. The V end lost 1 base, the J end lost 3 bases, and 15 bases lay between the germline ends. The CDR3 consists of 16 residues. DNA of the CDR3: TGTGCCAGCAGTTTATCGGACTGGGGGGAATACTATGGCTACACCTTC. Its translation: CASSLSDWGEYYGYTF.

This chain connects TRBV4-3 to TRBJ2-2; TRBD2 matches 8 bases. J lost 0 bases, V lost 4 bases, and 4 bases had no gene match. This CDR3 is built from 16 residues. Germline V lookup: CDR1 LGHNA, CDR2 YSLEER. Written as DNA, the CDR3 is TGCGCCAGCAGCCCGCAACTAGCGGCGAACACCGGGGAGCTGTTTTTT. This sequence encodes CASSPQLAANTGELFF.

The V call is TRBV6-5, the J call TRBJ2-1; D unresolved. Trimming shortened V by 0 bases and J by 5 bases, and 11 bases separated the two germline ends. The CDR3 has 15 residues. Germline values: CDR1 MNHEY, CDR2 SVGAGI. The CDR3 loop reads CASSYSSTYDNEQFF. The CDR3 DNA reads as TGTGCCAGCAGTTACTCGAGTACATACGACAATGAGCAGTTCTTC.

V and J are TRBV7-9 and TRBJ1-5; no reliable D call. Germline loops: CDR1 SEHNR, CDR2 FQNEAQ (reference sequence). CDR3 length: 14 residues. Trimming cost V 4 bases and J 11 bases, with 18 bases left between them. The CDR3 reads CASSSPPTVMAQHF. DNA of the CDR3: TGTGCCAGCAGCTCGCCCCCGACGGTTATGGCCCAGCATTTT.

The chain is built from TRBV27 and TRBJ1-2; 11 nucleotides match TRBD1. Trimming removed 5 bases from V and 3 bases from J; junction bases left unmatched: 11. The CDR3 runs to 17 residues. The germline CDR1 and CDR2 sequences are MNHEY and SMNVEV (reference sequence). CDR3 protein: CASSPTPGQGAHYGYTF. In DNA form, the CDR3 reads TGTGCCAGCAGTCCAACCCCCGGACAGGGGGCTCACTATGGCTACACCTTC.

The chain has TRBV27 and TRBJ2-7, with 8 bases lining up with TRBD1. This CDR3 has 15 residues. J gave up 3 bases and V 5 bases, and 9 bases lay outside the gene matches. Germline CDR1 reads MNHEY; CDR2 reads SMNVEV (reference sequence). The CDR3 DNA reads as TGTGCCAGCAGTCAAGACAGGGGAGCGCTCTACGAGCAGTACTTC. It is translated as CASSQDRGALYEQYF.

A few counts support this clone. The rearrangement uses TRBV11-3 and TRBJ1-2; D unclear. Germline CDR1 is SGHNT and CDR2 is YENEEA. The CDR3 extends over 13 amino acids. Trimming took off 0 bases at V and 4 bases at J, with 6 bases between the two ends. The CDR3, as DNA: TGTGCCAGCAGCTTAGATTCTATCTATGGCTACACCTTC. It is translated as CASSLDSIYGYTF.

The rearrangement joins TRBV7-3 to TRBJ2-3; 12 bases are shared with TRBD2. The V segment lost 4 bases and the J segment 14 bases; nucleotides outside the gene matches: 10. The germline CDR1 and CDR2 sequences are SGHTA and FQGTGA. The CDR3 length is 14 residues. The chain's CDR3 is CASSSLLAGGPAYF. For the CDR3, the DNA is TGTGCCAGCAGCTCTCTCCTAGCGGGAGGGCCTGCGTATTTT.

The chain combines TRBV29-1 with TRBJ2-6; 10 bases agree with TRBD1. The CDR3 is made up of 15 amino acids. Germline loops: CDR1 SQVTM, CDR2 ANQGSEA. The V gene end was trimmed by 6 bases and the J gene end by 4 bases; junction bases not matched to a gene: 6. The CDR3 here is CSVETGGRGANVLTF. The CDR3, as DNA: TGCAGCGTCGAGACAGGGGGCCGGGGGGCCAACGTCCTGACTTTC. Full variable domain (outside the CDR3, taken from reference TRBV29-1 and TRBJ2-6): SAVISQKPSRDICQRGTSLTIQCQVDSQVTMMFWYRQQPGQSLTLIATANQGSEATYESGFVIDKFPISRPNLTFSTLTVSNMSPEDSSIYLCSVETGGRGANVLTFGAGSRLTVL.

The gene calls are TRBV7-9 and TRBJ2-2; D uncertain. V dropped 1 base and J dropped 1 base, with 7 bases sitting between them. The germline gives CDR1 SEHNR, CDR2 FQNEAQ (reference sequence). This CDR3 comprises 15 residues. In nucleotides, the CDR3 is TGTGCCAGCAGCTTAGTGAGGAGGAACACCGGGGAGCTGTTTTTT. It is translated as CASSLVRRNTGELFF. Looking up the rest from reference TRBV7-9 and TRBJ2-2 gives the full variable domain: DTGVSQNPRHKITKRGQNVTFRCDPISEHNRLYWYRQTLGQGPEFLTYFQNEAQLEKSRLLSDRFSAERPKGSFSTLEIQRTEQGDSAMYLCASSLVRRNTGELFFGEGSRLTVL.

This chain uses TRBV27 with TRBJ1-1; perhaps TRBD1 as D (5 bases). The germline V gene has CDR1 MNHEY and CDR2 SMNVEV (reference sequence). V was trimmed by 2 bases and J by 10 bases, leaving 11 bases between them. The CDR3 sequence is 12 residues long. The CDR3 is CASSLGTGAAFF. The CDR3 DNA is TGTGCCAGCAGTTTAGGCACAGGAGCAGCTTTCTTT.

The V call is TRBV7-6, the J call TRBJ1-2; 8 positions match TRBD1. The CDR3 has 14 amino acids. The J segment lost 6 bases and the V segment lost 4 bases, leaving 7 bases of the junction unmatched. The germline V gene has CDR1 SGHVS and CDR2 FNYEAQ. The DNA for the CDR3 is TGTGCCAGCAGCTCTGGACAGGGCTTTGATGGCTACACCTTC. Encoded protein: CASSSGQGFDGYTF.

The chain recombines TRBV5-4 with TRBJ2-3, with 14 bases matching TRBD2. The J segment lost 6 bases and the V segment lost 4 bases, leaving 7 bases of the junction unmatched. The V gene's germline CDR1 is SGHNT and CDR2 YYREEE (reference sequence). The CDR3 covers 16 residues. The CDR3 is CASSPGTSGRSDTQYF. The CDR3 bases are TGTGCCAGCAGCCCAGGGACTAGCGGGAGATCGGATACGCAGTATTTT.

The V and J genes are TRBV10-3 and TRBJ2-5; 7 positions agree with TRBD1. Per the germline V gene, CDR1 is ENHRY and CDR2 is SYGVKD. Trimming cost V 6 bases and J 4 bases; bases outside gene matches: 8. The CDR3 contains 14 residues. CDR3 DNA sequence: TGTGCCATCAGGCCCCAGAGGGGGCTAGAGACCCAGTACTTC. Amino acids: CAIRPQRGLETQYF.

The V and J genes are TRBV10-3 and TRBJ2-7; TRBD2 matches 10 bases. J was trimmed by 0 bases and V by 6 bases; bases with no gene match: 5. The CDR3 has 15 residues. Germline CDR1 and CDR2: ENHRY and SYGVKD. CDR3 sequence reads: CAIRTEREGSYEQYF. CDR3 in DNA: TGTGCCATCAGGACGGAGCGGGAGGGCTCCTACGAGCAGTACTTC.

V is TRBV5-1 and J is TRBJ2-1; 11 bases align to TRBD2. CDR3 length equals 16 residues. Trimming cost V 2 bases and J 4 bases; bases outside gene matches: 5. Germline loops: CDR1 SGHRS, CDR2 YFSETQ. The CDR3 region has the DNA TGCGCCAGCAGCTTCCTCACTAGCGGGAGTTACAATGAGCAGTTCTTC. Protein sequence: CASSFLTSGSYNEQFF.

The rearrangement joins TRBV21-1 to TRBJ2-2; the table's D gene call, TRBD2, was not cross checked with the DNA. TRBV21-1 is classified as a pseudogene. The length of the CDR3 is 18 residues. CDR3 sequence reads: CASSRNSPTSEYTGELFF. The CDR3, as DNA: TGTGCCAGCAGCAGGAACTCGCCAACTAGCGAGTACACCGGGGAGCTGTTTTTT.

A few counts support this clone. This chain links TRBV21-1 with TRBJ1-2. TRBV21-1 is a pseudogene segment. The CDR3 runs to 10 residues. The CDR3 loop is CASQSDGYTF. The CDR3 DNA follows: TGTGCCAGCCAGTCGGATGGCTACACCTTC.

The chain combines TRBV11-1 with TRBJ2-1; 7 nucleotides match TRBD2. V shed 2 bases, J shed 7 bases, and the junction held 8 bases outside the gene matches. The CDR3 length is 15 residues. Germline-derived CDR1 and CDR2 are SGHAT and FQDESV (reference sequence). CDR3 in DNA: TGTGCCAGCAGCTTATATACGGCTAGCGGAAATGAGCAGTTCTTC. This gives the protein CASSLYTASGNEQFF.

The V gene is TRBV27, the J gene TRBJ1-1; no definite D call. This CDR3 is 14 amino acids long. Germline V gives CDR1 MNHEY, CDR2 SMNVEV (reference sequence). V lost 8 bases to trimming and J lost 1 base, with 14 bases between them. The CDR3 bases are TGTGCCAGCCGAGAGACCTATAGGAACACTGAAGCTTTCTTT. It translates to CASRETYRNTEAFF.